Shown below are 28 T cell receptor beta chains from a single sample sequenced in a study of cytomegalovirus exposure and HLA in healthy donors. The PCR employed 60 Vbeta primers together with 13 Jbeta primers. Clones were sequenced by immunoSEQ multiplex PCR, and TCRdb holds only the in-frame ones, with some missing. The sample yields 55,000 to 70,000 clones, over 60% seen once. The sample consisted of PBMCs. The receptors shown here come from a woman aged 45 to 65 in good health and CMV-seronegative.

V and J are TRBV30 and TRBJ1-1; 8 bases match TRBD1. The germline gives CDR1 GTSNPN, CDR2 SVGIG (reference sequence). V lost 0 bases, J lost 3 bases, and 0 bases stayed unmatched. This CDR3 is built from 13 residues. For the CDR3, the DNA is TGTGCCTGGAGTGTACAGGGGGACACTGAAGCTTTCTTT. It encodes CAWSVQGDTEAFF.

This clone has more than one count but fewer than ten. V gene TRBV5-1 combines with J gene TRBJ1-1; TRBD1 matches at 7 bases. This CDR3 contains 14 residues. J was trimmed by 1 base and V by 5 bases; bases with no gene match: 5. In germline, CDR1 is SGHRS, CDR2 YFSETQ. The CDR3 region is CASRPQGPNTEAFF. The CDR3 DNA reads TGCGCCAGCAGACCACAGGGGCCGAACACTGAAGCTTTCTTT.

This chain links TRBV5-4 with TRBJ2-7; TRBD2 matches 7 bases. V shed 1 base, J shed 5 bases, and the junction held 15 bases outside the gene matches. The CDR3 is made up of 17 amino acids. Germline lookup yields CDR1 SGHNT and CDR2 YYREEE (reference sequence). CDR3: CASSLSPTAAGEDEQYF. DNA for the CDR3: TGTGCCAGCAGCTTGTCCCCCACCGCGGCGGGAGAGGACGAGCAGTACTTC.

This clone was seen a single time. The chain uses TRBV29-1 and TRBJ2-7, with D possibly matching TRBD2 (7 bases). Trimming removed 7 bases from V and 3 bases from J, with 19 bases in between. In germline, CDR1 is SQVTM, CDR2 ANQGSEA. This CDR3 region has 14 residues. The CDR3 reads CSAFGGAGNYEQYF. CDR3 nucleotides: TGCAGCGCCTTTGGGGGGGCGGGGAACTACGAGCAGTACTTC.

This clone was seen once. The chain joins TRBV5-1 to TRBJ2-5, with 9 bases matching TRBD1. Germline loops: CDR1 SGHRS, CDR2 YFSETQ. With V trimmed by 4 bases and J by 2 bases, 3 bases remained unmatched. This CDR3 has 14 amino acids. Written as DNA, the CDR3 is TGCGCCAGCAGCGGTGGGACAGGGCAAGAGACCCAGTACTTC. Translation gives CASSGGTGQETQYF. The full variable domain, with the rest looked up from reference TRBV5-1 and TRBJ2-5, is KAGVTQTPRYLIKTRGQQVTLSCSPISGHRSVSWYQQTPGQGLQFLFEYFSETQRNKGNFPGRFSGRQFSNSRSEMNVSTLELGDSALYLCASSGGTGQETQYFGPGTRLLVL.

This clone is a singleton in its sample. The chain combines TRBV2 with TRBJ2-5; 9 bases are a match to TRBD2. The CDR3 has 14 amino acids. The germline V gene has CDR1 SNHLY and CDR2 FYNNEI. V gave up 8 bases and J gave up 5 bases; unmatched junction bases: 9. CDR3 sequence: CASGVAGAGETQYF. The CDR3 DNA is TGTGCCAGCGGTGTAGCGGGAGCGGGGGAGACCCAGTACTTC.

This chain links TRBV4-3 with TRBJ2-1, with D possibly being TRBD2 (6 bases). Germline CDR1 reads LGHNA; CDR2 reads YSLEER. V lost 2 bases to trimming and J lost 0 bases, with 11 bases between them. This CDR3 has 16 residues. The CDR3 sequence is CASSQYAGSSYNEQFF. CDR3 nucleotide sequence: TGCGCCAGCAGCCAATACGCGGGAAGCTCCTACAATGAGCAGTTCTTC.

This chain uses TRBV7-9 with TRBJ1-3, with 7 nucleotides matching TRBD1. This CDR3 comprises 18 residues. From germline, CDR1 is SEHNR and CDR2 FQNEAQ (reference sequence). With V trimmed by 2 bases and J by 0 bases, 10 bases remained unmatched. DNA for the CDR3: TGTGCCAGCAGCTTACCCCTTGGCAGGGGGGTCTCTGGAAACACCATATATTTT. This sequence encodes CASSLPLGRGVSGNTIYF.

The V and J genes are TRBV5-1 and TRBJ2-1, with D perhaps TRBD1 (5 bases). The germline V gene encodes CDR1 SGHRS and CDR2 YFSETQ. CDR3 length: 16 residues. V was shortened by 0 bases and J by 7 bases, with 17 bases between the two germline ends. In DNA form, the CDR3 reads TGCGCCAGCAGCTTGGCCCCCGTTACAGGTGAAAATGAGCAGTTCTTC. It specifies CASSLAPVTGENEQFF.

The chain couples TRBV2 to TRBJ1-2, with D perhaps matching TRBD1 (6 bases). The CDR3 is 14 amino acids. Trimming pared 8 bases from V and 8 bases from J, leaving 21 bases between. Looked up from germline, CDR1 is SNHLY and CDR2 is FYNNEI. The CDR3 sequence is CASLIGRVQGGYTF. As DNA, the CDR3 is TGTGCCAGCCTTATTGGACGGGTTCAGGGGGGCTACACCTTC. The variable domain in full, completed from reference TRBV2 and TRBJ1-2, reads EPEVTQTPSHQVTQMGQEVILRCVPISNHLYFYWYRQILGQKVEFLVSFYNNEISEKSEIFDDQFSVERPDGSNFTLKIRSTKLEDSAMYFCASLIGRVQGGYTFGSGTRLTVV.

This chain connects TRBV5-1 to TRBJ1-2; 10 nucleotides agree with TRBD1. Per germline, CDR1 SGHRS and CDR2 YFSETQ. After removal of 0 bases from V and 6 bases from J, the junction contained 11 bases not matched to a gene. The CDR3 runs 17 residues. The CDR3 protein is CASSLESDRGRLHGYTF. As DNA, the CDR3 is TGCGCCAGCAGCTTGGAGAGCGACAGGGGGCGCCTTCATGGCTACACCTTC.

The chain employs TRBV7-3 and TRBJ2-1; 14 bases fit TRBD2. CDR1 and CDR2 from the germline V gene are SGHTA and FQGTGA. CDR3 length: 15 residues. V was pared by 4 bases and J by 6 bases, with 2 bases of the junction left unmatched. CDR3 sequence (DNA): TGTGCCAGCAGCTACGGGACTAGCGGGAGCAATGAGCAGTTCTTC. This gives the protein CASSYGTSGSNEQFF. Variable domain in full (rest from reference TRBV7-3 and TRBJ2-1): GAGVSQTPSNKVTEKGKYVELRCDPISGHTALYWYRQSLGQGPEFLIYFQGTGAADDSGLPNDRFFAVRPEGSVSTLKIQRTERGDSAVYLCASSYGTSGSNEQFFGPGTRLTVL.

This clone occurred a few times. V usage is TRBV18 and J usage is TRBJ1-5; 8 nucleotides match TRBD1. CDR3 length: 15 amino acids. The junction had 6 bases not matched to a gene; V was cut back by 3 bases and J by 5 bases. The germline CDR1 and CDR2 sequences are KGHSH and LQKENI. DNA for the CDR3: TGTGCCAGCTCACCGCGACAGGGACAGGATCAGCCCCAGCATTTT. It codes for CASSPRQGQDQPQHF.

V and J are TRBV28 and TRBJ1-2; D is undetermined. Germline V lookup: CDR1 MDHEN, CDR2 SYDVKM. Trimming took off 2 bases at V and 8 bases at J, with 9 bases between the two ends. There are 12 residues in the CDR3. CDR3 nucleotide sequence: TGTGCCAGCAGTTTAACCGGGAGGGGCTACACCTTC. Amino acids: CASSLTGRGYTF.

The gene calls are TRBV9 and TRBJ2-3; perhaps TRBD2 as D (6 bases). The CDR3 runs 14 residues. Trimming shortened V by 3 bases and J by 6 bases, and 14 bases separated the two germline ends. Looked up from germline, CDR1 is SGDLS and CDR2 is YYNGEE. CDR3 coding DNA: TGTGCCAGCAGCGCTAGCGTTGGGGGGGATACGCAGTATTTT. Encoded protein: CASSASVGGDTQYF.

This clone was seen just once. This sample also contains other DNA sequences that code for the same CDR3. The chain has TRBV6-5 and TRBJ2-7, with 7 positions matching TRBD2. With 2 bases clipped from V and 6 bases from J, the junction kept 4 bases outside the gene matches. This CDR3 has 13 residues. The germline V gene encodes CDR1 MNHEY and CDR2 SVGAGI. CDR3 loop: CASSYPGGREQYF. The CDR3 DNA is TGTGCCAGCAGTTACCCGGGGGGACGCGAGCAGTACTTC.

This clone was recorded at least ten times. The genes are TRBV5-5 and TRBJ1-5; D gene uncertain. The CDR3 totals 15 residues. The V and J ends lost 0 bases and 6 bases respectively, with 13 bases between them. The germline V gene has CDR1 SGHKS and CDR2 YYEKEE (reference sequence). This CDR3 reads CASSLAPGLSQPQHF. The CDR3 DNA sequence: TGTGCCAGCAGCTTGGCACCGGGGTTGAGTCAGCCCCAGCATTTT.

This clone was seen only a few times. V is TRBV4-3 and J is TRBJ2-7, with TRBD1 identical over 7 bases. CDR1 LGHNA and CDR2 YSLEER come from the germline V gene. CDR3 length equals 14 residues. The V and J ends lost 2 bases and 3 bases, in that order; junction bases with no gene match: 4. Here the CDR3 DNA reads TGCGCCAGCAGCCAAAGGACAGGCGACTACGAGCAGTACTTC. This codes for CASSQRTGDYEQYF.

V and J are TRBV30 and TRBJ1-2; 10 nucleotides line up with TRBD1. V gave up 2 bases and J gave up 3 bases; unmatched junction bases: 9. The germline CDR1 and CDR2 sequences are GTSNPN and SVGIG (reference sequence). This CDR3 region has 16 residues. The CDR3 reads CAWSTWDRGPHYGYTF. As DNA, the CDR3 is TGTGCCTGGAGTACATGGGACAGGGGTCCGCACTATGGCTACACCTTC. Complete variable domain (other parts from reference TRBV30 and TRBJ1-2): SQTIHQWPATLVQPVGSPLSLECTVEGTSNPNLYWYRQAAGRGLQLLFYSVGIGQISSEVPQNLSASRPQDRQFILSSKKLLLSDSGFYLCAWSTWDRGPHYGYTFGSGTRLTVV.

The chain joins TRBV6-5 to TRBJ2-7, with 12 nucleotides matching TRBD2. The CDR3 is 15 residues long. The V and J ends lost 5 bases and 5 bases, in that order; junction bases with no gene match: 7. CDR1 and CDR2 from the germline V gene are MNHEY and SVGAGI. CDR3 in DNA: TGTGCCAGCAGTCGGACTAGCGGGAACGGACACGAGCAGTACTTC. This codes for CASSRTSGNGHEQYF.

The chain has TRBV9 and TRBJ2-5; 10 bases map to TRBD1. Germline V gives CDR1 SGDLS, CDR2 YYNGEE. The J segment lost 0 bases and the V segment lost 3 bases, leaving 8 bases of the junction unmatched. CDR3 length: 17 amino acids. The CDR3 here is CASSARQGASYQETQYF. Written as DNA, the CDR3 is TGTGCCAGCAGCGCTCGACAGGGGGCGAGTTACCAAGAGACCCAGTACTTC.

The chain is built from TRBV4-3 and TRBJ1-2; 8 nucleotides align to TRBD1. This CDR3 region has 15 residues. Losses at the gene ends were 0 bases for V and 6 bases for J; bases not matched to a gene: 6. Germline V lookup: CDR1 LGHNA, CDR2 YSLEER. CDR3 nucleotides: TGCGCCAGCAGCCAAGAGGCCAGGGGGCTAGATGGCTACACCTTC. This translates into CASSQEARGLDGYTF.

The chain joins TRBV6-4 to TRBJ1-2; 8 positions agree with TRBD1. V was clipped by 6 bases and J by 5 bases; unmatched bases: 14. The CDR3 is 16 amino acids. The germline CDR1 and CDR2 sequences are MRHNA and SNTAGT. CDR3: CASSDPGQGGPYGYTF. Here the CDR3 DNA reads TGTGCCAGCAGCGACCCCGGACAGGGCGGGCCTTATGGCTACACCTTC.

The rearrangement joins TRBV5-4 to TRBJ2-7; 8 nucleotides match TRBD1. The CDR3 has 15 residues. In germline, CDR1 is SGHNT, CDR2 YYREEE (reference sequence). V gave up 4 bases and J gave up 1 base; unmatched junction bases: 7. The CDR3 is CASSPDRVDSYEQYF. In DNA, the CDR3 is TGTGCCAGCAGCCCGGACAGGGTGGATTCCTACGAGCAGTACTTC.

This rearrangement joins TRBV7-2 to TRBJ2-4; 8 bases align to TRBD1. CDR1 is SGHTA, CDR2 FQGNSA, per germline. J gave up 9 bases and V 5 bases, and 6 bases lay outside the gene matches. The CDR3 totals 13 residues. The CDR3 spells CASSPRTGSIQYF. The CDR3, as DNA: TGTGCCAGCAGCCCGAGGACAGGGTCCATTCAGTACTTC.

The CDR3 protein is CASSLSNRGGGYGYTF. CDR3 DNA sequence: TGTGCCAGCAGCCTATCAAACAGGGGCGGCGGCTATGGCTACACCTTC. The chain links TRBV7-9 to TRBJ1-2, with TRBD1 identical over 7 bases. The CDR3 contains 16 residues. Trimming cost V 5 bases and J 4 bases; bases outside gene matches: 13. Germline-derived CDR1 and CDR2 are SEHNR and FQNEAQ (reference sequence). Supplemented by reference TRBV7-9 and TRBJ1-2, the full variable domain reads DTGVSQNPRHKITKRGQNVTFRCDPISEHNRLYWYRQTLGQGPEFLTYFQNEAQLEKSRLLSDRFSAERPKGSFSTLEIQRTEQGDSAMYLCASSLSNRGGGYGYTFGSGTRLTVV.

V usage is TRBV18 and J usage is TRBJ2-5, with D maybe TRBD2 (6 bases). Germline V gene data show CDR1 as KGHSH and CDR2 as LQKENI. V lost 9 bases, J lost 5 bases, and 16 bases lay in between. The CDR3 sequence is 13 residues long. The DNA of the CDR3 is TGTGCCAGTGGATCGGGGGATCGGGAGACCCAGTACTTC. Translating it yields CASGSGDRETQYF.

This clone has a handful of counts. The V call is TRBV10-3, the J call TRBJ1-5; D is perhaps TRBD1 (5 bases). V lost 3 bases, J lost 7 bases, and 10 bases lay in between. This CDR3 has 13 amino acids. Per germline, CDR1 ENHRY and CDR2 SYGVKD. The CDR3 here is CAISDQGLQPQHF. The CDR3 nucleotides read TGTGCCATCAGTGACCAGGGCCTACAGCCCCAGCATTTT.